This T cell receptor (beta chain) was documented in a study of T cells in Graves' hyperthyroidism and ophthalmopathy. Findings and caveats of the study: A model using 13 V-J features told ophthalmopathy apart from stable hyperthyroidism.

As regards this clonotype: Its antigen is as yet unknown.

TCR beta CDR3 region amplification was performed from RNA transcripts. The study used the HTBI primer set for a first-round RT-PCR of the TCR CDR3. TCRdb redid the calling of the multiplex PCR reads with MiXCR, one entry per CDR3 protein. The table records around 540,000 distinct CDR3 sequences, 40% to 55% of them present only once. Disease duration under 2 months; hyperthyroidism patients were aged 18 to 65. Uncontrolled infection, other autoimmune disease, pregnancy and lactation each barred patients from inclusion. Germline CDR1 reads SGHVS; CDR2 reads FNYEAQ. CDR3 length: 15 amino acids. The ends were cut back, 5 bases at V and 7 bases at J, with 20 bases in the middle.

This clonotype was obtained from a woman aged 18-35 years with Graves' hyperthyroidism. Sequences were obtained from peripheral blood or thyroid tissue (not recorded which). This chain joins TRBV7-6 and TRBJ2-5; possibly TRBD2 for D (5 bases). The CDR3 reads CASSAAWSLEGTQYF. The DNA of the CDR3 is TGTGCCAGCAGCGCCGCGTGGAGCCTCGAGGGGACCCAGTACTTC.